These T cell receptor beta chains were read from a single sample in a study of CD8 T cells in ankylosing spondylitis. MiXCR, run by TCRdb on the 5' RACE reads, gives a single entry per CDR3 protein. The table lists about 130,000 distinct CDR3 sequences, roughly 15% of them singletons. Sequencing used blood, either unsorted or a sorted T cell fraction (not recorded which). All receptors come from a female donor with ankylosing spondylitis or in good health (not recorded which). CDR3s include the opening cysteine and the closing phenylalanine or tryptophan. A D gene is named only where the DNA matches it firmly. A clone size is listed for some rows: how often the clone was seen (once, few, many), or a class if it is expanded.

>TRBJ1-6|many|TRBV5-6|TRBD1
TGTGCCAGCAGTTACGGAGGGGGCGGAAGTTCACCCCTCCACTTT
CASSYGGGGSSPLHF
>TRBJ1-5|many|TRBV5-1|TRBD1
TGCGCCAGCAGCTCCGGGACAGGATACAATCAGCCCCAGCATTTT
CASSSGTGYNQPQHF
>TRBJ2-5|few|TRBV5-1|NA
TGCGCCAGCAGCCCAACGCGGTCCAGGGAATCCCAGTACTTC
CASSPTRSRESQYF
>TRBJ1-1|many|TRBV5-1|NA
TGCGCCAGCAGCTCTCAGGGGAGTACTGAAGCTTTCTTT
CASSSQGSTEAFF
>TRBJ2-7|many|TRBV20-1|NA
TGCAGTGCTAGTGCCCTTTGGCGGAGCTCCTACGAGCAGTACTTC
CSASALWRSSYEQYF
>TRBJ2-7|NA|TRBV3-1|NA
TGTGCCAGCAGCCAAGATTGGAGAAAGGGGGAAGTGGAGTACTTC
CASSQDWRKGEVEYF
>TRBJ2-1|NA|TRBV28|TRBD2
TGTGCCAGCAGTTTGAAGCTCGGGACTAGCGGGGGACAGTTACATGGGTTCTTC
CASSLKLGTSGGQLHGFF
>TRBJ1-2|few|TRBV5-5|NA
TGTGCCAGCAGCTTGGATGTGGGGGGGTTGGCTGGCTACACCTTC
CASSLDVGGLAGYTF
>TRBJ2-1|many|TRBV25-1|TRBD2
TGTGCCAGCAGTGACCCCGGACTAGCGGGGACCAATGAGCAGTTCTTC
CASSDPGLAGTNEQFF
>TRBJ1-1|many|TRBV10-2|NA
TGCGCCAGCAGCTCAGGGAGGGACGTGACTGAAGCTTTCTTT
CASSSGRDVTEAFF
>TRBJ2-7|NA|TRBV28|TRBD1
TGTGCCAGCAACCCCGGGGACAGGTTTTGGGAGCAGTACTTC
CASNPGDRFWEQYF
>TRBJ1-3|few|TRBV7-2|NA
TGTGCCAGCAGCTCGACGGGGAGGGTTGGAGACACCATATATTTT
CASSSTGRVGDTIYF
>TRBJ2-1|NA|TRBV3-1|NA
TGTGCCAGCAGCCTCGGGGACCCCGAGTCACAGTTCTTC
CASSLGDPESQFF
>TRBJ2-1|many|TRBV29-1|NA
TGCAGCGAGGCCCTCCTCTTGAATGAGCAGTTCTTC
CSEALLLNEQFF
>TRBJ2-7|many|TRBV3-1|NA
TGTGCCAGCAGCCAAGAGGCAGGGGTAGTCTACGAGCAGTACTTC
CASSQEAGVVYEQYF
>TRBJ2-3|NA|TRBV18|NA
TGTGCCAGCTCACCACCGTCGGCAGATACGCAGTATTTT
CASSPPSADTQYF
>TRBJ2-1|many|TRBV30|TRBD2
TGTGCCTGGTTCGCCCAGGGTAGCGGGAGAGGCAATGAGCAGTTCTTC
CAWFAQGSGRGNEQFF
>TRBJ2-2|many|TRBV20-1|TRBD2
TGCAGTGCTTTCACAGGACTAGCGGGCGGGGAGCTGTTTTTT
CSAFTGLAGGELFF
>TRBJ1-2|many|TRBV2|NA
TGTGCCAGCAGTATATTACAGGGAGATGGCTACACCTTC
CASSILQGDGYTF
>TRBJ1-1|few|TRBV29-1|NA
TGCAGCGTTGACCCCGGGGCTTTCTTT
CSVDPGAFF
>TRBJ1-6|many|TRBV27|NA
TGTGCCAGCTTTCAGGGTTCGTGGTCACCCCTCCACTTT
CASFQGSWSPLHF
>TRBJ1-1|many|TRBV20-1|NA
TGCAGTGCCACGACAGCCACCTTGGGGACTGAAGCTTTCTTT
CSATTATLGTEAFF
>TRBJ2-7|many|TRBV6-2/TRBV6-3|TRBD1
TGTGCCAGCGGGGACAGGGGGCGTTTTGAGCAGTACTTC
CASGDRGRFEQYF
>TRBJ2-1|many|TRBV5-1|NA
TGCGCCAGCAGCTTGGCAAACTGGCAGTTTAGTGGTAGACTCGATGAGCAGTTCTTC
CASSLANWQFSGRLDEQFF
>TRBJ1-3|once|TRBV7-2|NA
TGTGCCGGCAGCCTCCGACGGGACTCTGGAAACACCATATATTTT
CAGSLRRDSGNTIYF
>TRBJ2-1|NA|TRBV7-3|NA
TGTGCCAGCAGCTTAGGGCCACAAGAGACCCAGTTCTTC
CASSLGPQETQFF
>TRBJ1-1|many|TRBV27|NA
TGTGCCAGCAGCCGAAACCAAGTAAACACTGAAGCTTTCTTT
CASSRNQVNTEAFF
>TRBJ1-4|many|TRBV29-1|NA
TGCAGCGTTGGCTCAGGGAATAATGAAAAACTGTTTTTT
CSVGSGNNEKLFF
>TRBJ2-3|many|TRBV3-1|TRBD2
TGTGCCAGCAGCCGCCGAGGCGGGGGATCCACAGATACGCAGTATTTT
CASSRRGGGSTDTQYF
>TRBJ2-2|many|TRBV5-1|TRBD1
TGCGCCAGCAGCTTTGGGGCAGGGGGAAACACCGGGGAGCTGTTTTTT
CASSFGAGGNTGELFF
>TRBJ2-5|few|TRBV20-1|TRBD2
TGCAGTGCTGGGAAACCTACCTATAGCGGGAGACTGAGAGAGACCCAGTACTTC
CSAGKPTYSGRLRETQYF
>TRBJ2-1|many|TRBV20-1|NA
TGCAGTACTCATGGGTGGGGCTACAATGAGCAGTTCTTC
CSTHGWGYNEQFF
>TRBJ2-5|NA|TRBV7-9|NA
TGTGCCAGCAGCTTAGATTGGGGGTCCGCAATAGAGACCCAGTACTTC
CASSLDWGSAIETQYF
>TRBJ1-3|many|TRBV7-2|NA
TGTGCCAGCTTCTGGGACCCGGGACGCACCATATATTTT
CASFWDPGRTIYF
>TRBJ1-1|many|TRBV5-1|TRBD1
TGCGCCAGCACGCCAGGACAGGGGTTTCGACAAAACACTGAAGCTTTCTTT
CASTPGQGFRQNTEAFF
>TRBJ1-6|many|TRBV28|NA
TGTGCCAGCAGCCTGACGTTGTCCTATAATTCACCCCTCCACTTT
CASSLTLSYNSPLHF
>TRBJ2-1|many|TRBV5-1|TRBD1
TGCGCCAGCAGCTTTAACAGGACAGGGATCAATATGAATGAGCAGTTCTTC
CASSFNRTGINMNEQFF